One and the same sample provided the 22 T cell receptor beta chains below, sequenced in a study of cytomegalovirus exposure and HLA in healthy donors. The PCR had 60 Vbeta and 13 Jbeta primers. TCRdb keeps only in-frame clones here, not all; method: immunoSEQ multiplex PCR. In the table there are roughly 150,000 clones, 70% of which are singletons. Specimen: PBMCs. The receptors originated from a young man in good health and CMV-seropositive.

This chain links TRBV5-6 with TRBJ2-3, with D perhaps TRBD2 (5 bases). The CDR3 runs 10 residues. V was pared by 7 bases and J by 5 bases, with 5 bases between. Germline CDR1 is SGHDT and CDR2 is YYEEEE. CDR3 coding DNA: TGTGCCAGCCGGGGAGATACGCAGTATTTT. Translation gives CASRGDTQYF.

The chain employs TRBV28 and TRBJ2-2; 8 bases are a match to TRBD1. The germline V gene encodes CDR1 MDHEN and CDR2 SYDVKM. This CDR3 region has 15 residues. After removal of 6 bases from V and 1 base from J, the junction contained 4 bases not matched to a gene. The CDR3 nucleotides are TGTGCCAGCAGCTCGGGACAGGTGAACACCGGGGAGCTGTTTTTT. Translated: CASSSGQVNTGELFF.

This rearrangement joins TRBV28 to TRBJ1-4; 7 nucleotides line up with TRBD1. Germline trimming cut 6 bases from V and 5 bases from J; bases unmatched to any gene: 12. The length of the CDR3 is 16 residues. Germline CDR1 and CDR2: MDHEN and SYDVKM. The CDR3 coding sequence is TGTGCCAGCAGCCCATGGTGGGGGACAGAAAATGAAAAACTGTTTTTT. It translates to CASSPWWGTENEKLFF. Full variable domain (remainder filled in from reference TRBV28 and TRBJ1-4): DVKVTQSSRYLVKRTGEKVFLECVQDMDHENMFWYRQDPGLGLRLIYFSYDVKMKEKGDIPEGYSVSREKKERFSLILESASTNQTSMYLCASSPWWGTENEKLFFGSGTQLSVL.

The CDR3 spells CAWTLDSRVPEAFF. The CDR3 DNA reads TGTGCCTGGACCCTAGACAGCCGGGTGCCTGAAGCTTTCTTT. This chain links TRBV30 with TRBJ1-1, with a possible D match to TRBD1 (5 bases). V lost 4 bases and J 6 bases, leaving 18 bases between the germline ends. The CDR3 runs to 14 residues. Looked up from germline, CDR1 is GTSNPN and CDR2 is SVGIG (reference sequence). The full variable domain, in which reference TRBV30 and TRBJ1-1 provide the parts outside the CDR3, is SQTIHQWPATLVQPVGSPLSLECTVEGTSNPNLYWYRQAAGRGLQLLFYSVGIGQISSEVPQNLSASRPQDRQFILSSKKLLLSDSGFYLCAWTLDSRVPEAFFGQGTRLTVV.

The rearrangement uses TRBV7-2 and TRBJ2-1; TRBD2 agrees at 10 bases. The CDR3 sequence is 14 residues long. The germline V gene has CDR1 SGHTA and CDR2 FQGNSA. V shed 3 bases, J shed 11 bases, and the junction held 7 bases outside the gene matches. CDR3 DNA: TGTGCCAGCAGCTTGGCTAGCGGGAGCAAGCAGCAGTTCTTC. Translated, it gives CASSLASGSKQQFF.

The chain couples TRBV13 to TRBJ2-3; weak D call: TRBD1 (5 bases). The CDR3 sequence is 14 residues long. Germline assignment: CDR1 PRHDT and CDR2 FYEKMQ (reference sequence). V dropped 5 bases and J dropped 0 bases, with 9 bases sitting between them. The CDR3 loop reads CASSDSSSTDTQYF. DNA for the CDR3: TGTGCCAGCAGCGACAGCTCTAGCACAGATACGCAGTATTTT.

The chain has TRBV18 and TRBJ2-3; a possible D gene is TRBD2 (6 bases). Germline V lookup: CDR1 KGHSH, CDR2 LQKENI. The CDR3 is 16 amino acids. V was cut by 6 bases and J by 0 bases, with 16 bases left in between. The CDR3 DNA sequence: TGTGCCAGCTCTACGGACGGGGACTTTAGCACAGATACGCAGTATTTT. Translating gives CASSTDGDFSTDTQYF.

This chain joins TRBV28 and TRBJ1-3; no firm D call. Germline lookup yields CDR1 MDHEN and CDR2 SYDVKM. Trimming removed 8 bases at V and 0 bases at J, with 14 bases between. The CDR3 is 15 amino acids. This chain's CDR3 is CASLSGSYSGNTIYF. CDR3 in DNA: TGTGCCAGCTTATCGGGTAGTTACTCTGGAAACACCATATATTTT.

The chain carries TRBV2 and TRBJ1-4; TRBD1 agrees at 9 bases. Losses at the gene ends were 9 bases for V and 8 bases for J; bases not matched to a gene: 7. Germline CDR1 is SNHLY and CDR2 is FYNNEI. The CDR3 is made up of 13 amino acids. CDR3 bases: TGTGCCAGTCAACAGGGGGCAAAAGAAAAACTGTTTTTT. Protein: CASQQGAKEKLFF.

This chain links TRBV11-3 with TRBJ1-1, with D maybe TRBD1 (6 bases). Trimming cost V 6 bases and J 5 bases, with 16 bases left between them. The V gene's germline CDR1 is SGHNT and CDR2 YENEEA. The CDR3 loop spans 14 amino acids. The CDR3 here is CASSRGPGGTEAFF. CDR3 DNA: TGTGCCAGCAGTCGGGGGCCCGGGGGGACTGAAGCTTTCTTT.

This chain uses TRBV2 with TRBJ1-5, with D unclear. This CDR3 has 14 amino acids. Between the trimmed V and J ends, which lost 8 bases and 4 bases, there was a span of 15 bases. Germline V gives CDR1 SNHLY, CDR2 FYNNEI. CDR3: CASGYPTGNQPQHF. In DNA, the CDR3 is TGTGCCAGCGGATACCCGACGGGAAATCAGCCCCAGCATTTT.

V gene TRBV7-8 combines with J gene TRBJ1-1; 7 bases agree with TRBD1. J was trimmed by 5 bases and V by 5 bases; bases with no gene match: 20. The CDR3 loop spans 18 amino acids. Per the germline V gene, CDR1 is SGHVS and CDR2 is FQNEAQ. DNA of the CDR3: TGTGCCAGCAGCCTTCCGCTAAGGAACAGGGGATTTAAGACTGAAGCTTTCTTT. This gives the protein CASSLPLRNRGFKTEAFF.

This chain connects TRBV6-4 to TRBJ1-5, with 11 positions matching TRBD1. CDR3 length equals 14 residues. J lost 9 bases, V lost 6 bases, and 7 bases had no gene match. Germline lookup yields CDR1 MRHNA and CDR2 SNTAGT. CDR3 sequence reads: CASSPGTGGSPQHF. DNA for the CDR3: TGTGCCAGCAGCCCCGGGACAGGGGGTTCGCCCCAGCATTTT.

The J gene is TRBJ1-1, the V gene TRBV9; D call uncertain. The CDR3 loop spans 13 amino acids. Trimming took 0 bases from V and 5 from J, leaving 8 bases between them. From germline, CDR1 is SGDLS and CDR2 YYNGEE. The CDR3 loop is CASSVGAQTEAFF. DNA of the CDR3: TGTGCCAGCAGCGTAGGGGCACAGACTGAAGCTTTCTTT.

The chain links TRBV7-2 to TRBJ1-2, with TRBD1 matching 10 bases. Germline V lookup: CDR1 SGHTA, CDR2 FQGNSA. The CDR3 extends over 17 amino acids. V lost 1 base and J lost 4; bases outside the gene matches: 9. The chain's CDR3 is CASSLDPGQGQVYGYTF. For the CDR3, the DNA is TGTGCCAGCAGCTTAGACCCGGGACAGGGGCAAGTCTATGGCTACACCTTC.

The genes are TRBV2 and TRBJ2-6; a weak D match, TRBD1 (5 bases). The CDR3 spans 15 residues. Looked up from germline, CDR1 is SNHLY and CDR2 is FYNNEI. V lost 4 bases to trimming and J lost 3 bases, with 10 bases between them. The CDR3 DNA sequence: TGTGCCAGCAGTGTCGAAGGGGTTGGGGCCAACGTCCTGACTTTC. Its protein is CASSVEGVGANVLTF.

This clone was counted a few times. In DNA form, the CDR3 reads TGTGCCAGCAGCTTAGACGGAGACAATCAGCCCCAGCATTTT. Translation: CASSLDGDNQPQHF. The V call is TRBV7-9, the J call TRBJ1-5; D is uncertain. Germline V CDR1 and CDR2: SEHNR, FQNEAQ (reference sequence). This CDR3 has 14 residues. V shed 1 base and J shed 3 bases, with 7 bases lying between them.

For this clone: The sample holds other DNA sequences that translate to the same CDR3. This CDR3 is CASSRGGGTNTGELFF. The CDR3 DNA is TGTGCCAGCAGCAGAGGGGGCGGGACGAACACCGGGGAGCTGTTTTTT. The chain uses TRBV7-9 and TRBJ2-2, with D maybe TRBD1 (7 bases). V was clipped by 5 bases and J by 0 bases, with 13 bases between them. The length of the CDR3 is 16 residues. The germline V gene has CDR1 SEHNR and CDR2 FQNEAQ (reference sequence).

J is TRBJ2-5 and V is TRBV7-9; 9 positions match TRBD1. Germline V gene sequence: CDR1 SEHNR, CDR2 FQNEAQ (reference sequence). V dropped 5 bases and J dropped 4; count of bases not matched to a gene: 8. This CDR3 has 15 residues. The CDR3 DNA sequence: TGTGCCAGCAGCGGATCGACAGGGGGGCGAGAGACCCAGTACTTC. Protein sequence: CASSGSTGGRETQYF. The complete variable domain, with remaining parts taken from reference TRBV7-9 and TRBJ2-5, reads DTGVSQNPRHKITKRGQNVTFRCDPISEHNRLYWYRQTLGQGPEFLTYFQNEAQLEKSRLLSDRFSAERPKGSFSTLEIQRTEQGDSAMYLCASSGSTGGRETQYFGPGTRLLVL.

This rearrangement joins TRBV19 to TRBJ1-5; TRBD1 might be the D (6 bases). This CDR3 region has 15 residues. From germline, CDR1 is LNHDA and CDR2 SQIVND (reference sequence). V lost 4 bases to trimming and J lost 7 bases, with 17 bases between them. CDR3 sequence reads: CASSTTDRPGQPQHF. The CDR3 DNA is TGTGCCAGTAGTACGACCGACAGGCCGGGACAGCCCCAGCATTTT.

The chain joins TRBV5-8 to TRBJ2-2; D is possibly TRBD1 (5 bases). Deletions cut 4 bases from V and 7 bases from J, with 17 bases between. The CDR3 has 15 amino acids. CDR1 and CDR2 from the germline V gene are SGHTS and YDEGEE. CDR3 region: CASSSRVGENGELFF. The CDR3 DNA reads as TGTGCCAGCAGCAGCAGGGTTGGGGAAAACGGGGAGCTGTTTTTT.

J is TRBJ2-2 and V is TRBV18; D gene ambiguous. The germline gives CDR1 KGHSH, CDR2 LQKENI. Trimming cost V 0 bases and J 4 bases, with 6 bases left between them. The CDR3 sequence is 14 residues long. In DNA form, the CDR3 reads TGTGCCAGCTCACCACCGGGCGCCACCGGGGAGCTGTTTTTT. Protein sequence: CASSPPGATGELFF.